Listed below are T cell receptor beta chains from one sample, sequenced in a study of T cells expressing NK-cell markers. TCRdb re-called the 5' RACE reads and shows each CDR3 protein once, DNA omitted. The sample table sets out around 100,000 distinct CDR3 sequences. The specimen was blood T cells: a sorted CD56 or NKG2C T cell subset, CD4+ or CD8+ T cells, or bulk PBMC T cells (not recorded which). These TCRs come from a woman between 18 and 75 years old in good health. Each CDR3 is given with its conserved first and last residue.

J gene: TRBJ2-7
V gene: TRBV10-2
CDR3 protein: CASSERAYEQYF

J gene: TRBJ1-1
V gene: TRBV5-8
CDR3 protein: CASSYGQLNTEAFF

J gene: TRBJ2-6
V gene: TRBV9
CDR3 protein: CASSARPGATLSGANVLTF

J gene: TRBJ2-7
V gene: TRBV4-3
CDR3 protein: CASSQEEDRAPGEQYF

J gene: TRBJ2-1
V gene: TRBV25-1
CDR3 protein: CASSAPTSGTYNEQFF

J gene: TRBJ2-7
V gene: TRBV2
CDR3 protein: CAGTGRFPYEQYF

J gene: TRBJ1-5
V gene: TRBV7-8
CDR3 protein: CASSLLQGEGNQPQHF

J gene: TRBJ2-1
V gene: TRBV7-9
CDR3 protein: CASSEDDSPSYNEQFF

J gene: TRBJ2-1
V gene: TRBV5-5
CDR3 protein: CASSLETSWNEQFF

J gene: TRBJ2-3
V gene: TRBV7-6
CDR3 protein: CASSFGLAGGLSTDTQYF

J gene: TRBJ1-6
V gene: TRBV5-1
CDR3 protein: CASSTRPRDGYNSPLHF

J gene: TRBJ2-7
V gene: TRBV19
CDR3 protein: CASSIDLEFYEQYF

J gene: TRBJ2-3
V gene: TRBV4-1
CDR3 protein: CASSQEVAGGPGDTQYF

J gene: TRBJ1-5
V gene: TRBV7-2
CDR3 protein: CASSLGTGLYSNQPQHF

J gene: TRBJ2-3
V gene: TRBV20-1
CDR3 protein: CSVGTSGRGDTQYF

J gene: TRBJ2-5
V gene: TRBV12-3/TRBV12-4
CDR3 protein: CASSYRGTQYF

J gene: TRBJ2-7
V gene: TRBV11-3
CDR3 protein: CASSLLVDYYEQYF

J gene: TRBJ1-2
V gene: TRBV7-3
CDR3 protein: CASSLRGTHGYGYTF

J gene: TRBJ2-5
V gene: TRBV7-8
CDR3 protein: CASSFSGGQETQYF

J gene: TRBJ1-1
V gene: TRBV4-1
CDR3 protein: CASSQDHLNTEAFF

J gene: TRBJ1-1
V gene: TRBV5-4
CDR3 protein: CASGQRAEAFF

J gene: TRBJ2-7
V gene: TRBV20-1
CDR3 protein: CSARAGRVPYEQYF

J gene: TRBJ1-2
V gene: TRBV12-3/TRBV12-4
CDR3 protein: CASSPRAVYGYTF

J gene: TRBJ2-1
V gene: TRBV20-1
CDR3 protein: CSASRHSDREQFF

J gene: TRBJ2-7
V gene: TRBV7-9
CDR3 protein: CASSLGISYEQYF

J gene: TRBJ2-1
V gene: TRBV5-1
CDR3 protein: CASSLGTSGGALDEQFF

J gene: TRBJ2-3
V gene: TRBV13
CDR3 protein: CASSPKLGTSGRTDTQYF